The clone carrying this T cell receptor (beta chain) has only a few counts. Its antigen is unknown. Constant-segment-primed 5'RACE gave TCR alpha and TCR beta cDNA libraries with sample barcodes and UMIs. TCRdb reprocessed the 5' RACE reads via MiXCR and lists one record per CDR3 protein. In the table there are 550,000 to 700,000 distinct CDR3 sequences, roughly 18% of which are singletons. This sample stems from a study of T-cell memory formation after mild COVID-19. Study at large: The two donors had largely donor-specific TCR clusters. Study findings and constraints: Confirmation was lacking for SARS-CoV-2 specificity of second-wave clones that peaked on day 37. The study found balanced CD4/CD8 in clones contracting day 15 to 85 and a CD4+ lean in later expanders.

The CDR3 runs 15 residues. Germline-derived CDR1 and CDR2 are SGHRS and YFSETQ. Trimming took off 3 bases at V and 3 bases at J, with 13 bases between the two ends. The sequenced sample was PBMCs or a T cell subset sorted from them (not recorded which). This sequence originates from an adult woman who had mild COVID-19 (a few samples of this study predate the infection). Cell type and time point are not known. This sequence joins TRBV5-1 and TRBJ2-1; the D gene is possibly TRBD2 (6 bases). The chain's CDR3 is CASSSRRGFYNEQFF. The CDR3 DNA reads TGCGCCAGCAGCTCCAGGAGGGGTTTCTACAATGAGCAGTTCTTC.